The present T cell receptor (beta chain) was sequenced within a study of T-cell reconstitution after alpha-beta-depleted transplantation in children. Points from the study as a whole: Recipient T cells and thymic progenitors that survived were the source of the high TCRbeta diversity seen at day 60 in some patients. As was reported, about two months after transplant, alpha-beta T cells came from several hundred expanded graft clones. One year post-transplant, T-cell counts and diversity were largely derived from T cells produced anew.

Germline-derived CDR1 and CDR2 are ENHRY and SYGVKD. CDR3 length: 16 residues. Trimming cost V 5 bases and J 2 bases, with 19 bases left between them. This clonotype came up many times. What it binds is not known. During its preparation, the TCRbeta library received unique molecular identifiers. TCRdb re-derived calls from the PCR reads in MiXCR, one entry per CDR3 protein. The sample contains 550,000 to 600,000 distinct CDR3 sequences, about 23% of which appear only once. The TCR was taken from a boy in the first two years of life who had a stem cell transplant for acute myeloid leukemia, so the T cells may come from the graft donor. The chain combines TRBV10-3 with TRBJ2-7; D is uncertain. The sequenced sample was PBMCs, mostly from graft donor cells, obtained 360 days after TCRalphabeta/CD19-depleted stem cell transplant. The CDR3 loop is CAISLSARPTAYEQYF. For the CDR3, the DNA is TGTGCCATCAGTCTTTCGGCTAGGCCCACGGCCTACGAGCAGTACTTC.